The 18 T cell receptor beta chains below were found in one sample sequenced in a study of blood T cell repertoires in COVID-19. TCRdb's copy holds only in-frame clones and misses some; the assay was immunoSEQ multiplex PCR. Counted here are fewer than 700,000 clones, 85% to 90% occurring once; the ten biggest clones make up roughly 7.3%. Sequenced sample: peripheral blood. The source is a woman between 50 and 59 years old with COVID-19, enrolled during active disease.

The chain has TRBV7-9 and TRBJ2-7; TRBD2 is a possible D gene (6 bases). Trimming left V 5 bases short and J 5 bases short, with 19 bases between. Germline V gene lookup returns CDR1 SEHNR and CDR2 FQNEAQ (reference sequence). The CDR3 length is 15 residues. The CDR3 bases are TGTGCCAGCAGCGTAACCCCAGGGCGGGGCCACGAGCAGTACTTC. Translated: CASSVTPGRGHEQYF.

This chain links TRBV24-1 with TRBJ2-3; D is ambiguous. CDR1 and CDR2 (germline): KGHDR, SFDVKD. Trimming pared 1 base from V and 2 bases from J, leaving 6 bases between. This CDR3 region has 14 residues. CDR3 sequence: CATSDFVHTDTQYF. CDR3 DNA sequence: TGTGCCACCAGTGATTTTGTCCACACAGATACGCAGTATTTT.

The J gene is TRBJ2-2, the V gene TRBV4-1; a weak D match, TRBD2 (7 bases). Germline loops: CDR1 MGHRA, CDR2 YSYEKL. Deletions cut 4 bases from V and 2 bases from J, with 20 bases between. The CDR3 is 18 amino acids. CDR3 DNA sequence: TGCGCCAGCAGCCGAGGTTTAGGGGGGGAAGTTAACACCGGGGAGCTGTTTTTT. This sequence encodes CASSRGLGGEVNTGELFF.

This chain connects TRBV28 to TRBJ1-1; 8 bases line up with TRBD1. Trimming removed 6 bases from V and 10 bases from J; junction bases left unmatched: 7. Germline CDR1 and CDR2: MDHEN and SYDVKM. The CDR3 totals 12 residues. The CDR3 protein is CASSAPQGAAFF. The CDR3 DNA reads as TGTGCCAGCAGCGCTCCGCAGGGGGCAGCTTTCTTT.

The rearrangement links TRBV4-1 to TRBJ2-3, with a tentative D call TRBD1 (6 bases). Germline CDR1 and CDR2: MGHRA and YSYEKL. Trimming took 2 bases from V and 1 from J, leaving 10 bases between them. This CDR3 is 15 amino acids long. The CDR3 region is CASSQKQGGTDTQYF. DNA of the CDR3: TGCGCCAGCAGCCAAAAACAGGGAGGCACAGATACGCAGTATTTT.

The genes are TRBV9 and TRBJ2-7; 10 bases agree with TRBD1. The CDR3 is 15 residues long. Germline V gene lookup returns CDR1 SGDLS and CDR2 YYNGEE. The V segment lost 6 bases and the J segment 5 bases; nucleotides outside the gene matches: 11. CDR3 DNA sequence: TGTGCCAGCACCCTCGGGACAGGGGAGATGAACGAGCAGTACTTC. This translates into CASTLGTGEMNEQYF.

This sequence joins TRBV5-1 and TRBJ1-2, with 9 bases that match TRBD1. V shed 2 bases and J 8 bases; nucleotides not matched to a gene: 7. The CDR3 is made up of 14 amino acids. CDR1 and CDR2 (germline): SGHRS, YFSETQ. This CDR3 is CASSFLQGAMGYTF. CDR3 sequence (DNA): TGCGCCAGCAGCTTCCTACAGGGGGCTATGGGCTACACCTTC. Full variable domain (outside the CDR3, taken from reference TRBV5-1 and TRBJ1-2): KAGVTQTPRYLIKTRGQQVTLSCSPISGHRSVSWYQQTPGQGLQFLFEYFSETQRNKGNFPGRFSGRQFSNSRSEMNVSTLELGDSALYLCASSFLQGAMGYTFGSGTRLTVV.

The V and J genes are TRBV5-1 and TRBJ1-1, with 7 bases aligning to TRBD1. CDR1 is SGHRS, CDR2 YFSETQ, per germline. The CDR3 sequence is 15 residues long. J was trimmed by 4 bases and V by 3 bases; bases with no gene match: 9. The CDR3 nucleotides are TGCGCCAGCAGCTGGAGACAGGGTCCGGGCACTGAAGCTTTCTTT. It yields the protein CASSWRQGPGTEAFF.

In its sample, this clone was seen a few times. This chain uses TRBV12-3 or TRBV12-4 with TRBJ1-2; perhaps TRBD1 as D (5 bases). V lost 5 bases and J lost 5, with 6 bases in between. This CDR3 is 11 amino acids long. The CDR3 reads CASSGGYGYTF. The CDR3 bases are TGTGCCAGCAGTGGGGGGTATGGCTACACCTTC.

The V call is TRBV29-1, the J call TRBJ2-3, with D perhaps matching TRBD1 or TRBD2 (8 bases each). Trimming took 7 bases from V and 4 from J, leaving 18 bases between them. CDR1 and CDR2 from the germline V gene are SQVTM and ANQGSEA. This CDR3 has 14 amino acids. For the CDR3, the DNA is TGCAGCGCGGGAGGGCAGGGGGCCGCAGATACGCAGTATTTT. Translation: CSAGGQGAADTQYF.

This clone has only a few counts. The rearrangement joins TRBV6-5 to TRBJ2-3; 11 positions match TRBD2. The V gene end was trimmed by 7 bases and the J gene end by 0 bases; junction bases not matched to a gene: 3. The germline gives CDR1 MNHEY, CDR2 SVGAGI. This CDR3 spans 15 amino acids. CDR3 loop: CASIIAGGSTDTQYF. For the CDR3, the DNA is TGTGCCAGCATTATAGCGGGGGGGAGCACAGATACGCAGTATTTT.

This clone showed up many times. This sequence joins TRBV2 and TRBJ1-6; D might be TRBD1 (6 bases). Looked up from germline, CDR1 is SNHLY and CDR2 is FYNNEI. The CDR3 totals 14 residues. V lost 11 bases to trimming and J lost 6 bases, with 17 bases between them. In DNA, the CDR3 is TGTGCCGGATCCCGGGACAACGTTAATTCACCCCTCCACTTT. Translated: CAGSRDNVNSPLHF.

Note on this clone: This likely comes from a read error, as the CDR3 has no conserved phenylalanine or tryptophan at its end. V usage is TRBV6-1 and J usage is TRBJ1-2; a weak D match, TRBD1 (5 bases). Germline loops: CDR1 MNHNS, CDR2 SASEGT. V was trimmed by 2 bases and J by 2 bases, leaving 12 bases between them. This CDR3 comprises 15 residues. CDR3 protein: CASSEPLQGNYGYTL. The CDR3 nucleotides read TGTGCCAGCAGTGAACCCCTGCAGGGAAACTATGGCTACACCCTC.

The rearrangement joins TRBV12-5 to TRBJ1-1; 8 bases line up with TRBD1. The CDR3 sequence is 15 residues long. The germline V gene encodes CDR1 LGHNT and CDR2 FRNRAP. The V segment lost 6 bases and the J segment 7 bases; nucleotides outside the gene matches: 13. The CDR3 DNA reads TGTGCTAGTGGAAATCCGGGACAGGCGAGGGGTGAAGCTTTCTTT. Protein sequence: CASGNPGQARGEAFF.

V usage is TRBV3-1 (or the pseudogene TRBV3-2) and J usage is TRBJ1-2; D call uncertain. Germline V gene lookup returns CDR1 LGHDT and CDR2 YNNKEL (reference sequence). The CDR3 has 13 residues. Trimming stripped 4 bases from V and 2 bases from J, with 8 bases between. The CDR3: CASSLVPNYGYTF. CDR3 nucleotide sequence: TGTGCCAGCAGCCTCGTTCCCAACTATGGCTACACCTTC.

This clone was seen only once. The chain combines TRBV29-1 with TRBJ2-3, with 13 bases lining up with TRBD2. The CDR3 length is 15 residues. Germline V lookup: CDR1 SQVTM, CDR2 ANQGSEA. The junction had 7 bases not matched to a gene; V was cut back by 6 bases and J by 4 bases. The CDR3 bases are TGCAGCGTCTTCGGACTAGCGGGGGAAGCAGATACGCAGTATTTT. It codes for CSVFGLAGEADTQYF.

Written as DNA, the CDR3 is TGTGCCAGTAGTACGACAGGGGAGGCCTCACCCCTCCACTTT. Translating gives CASSTTGEASPLHF. This chain links TRBV19 with TRBJ1-6; 8 bases align to TRBD1. The V segment lost 4 bases and the J segment 10 bases; nucleotides outside the gene matches: 6. The CDR3 consists of 14 residues. Looked up from germline, CDR1 is LNHDA and CDR2 is SQIVND (reference sequence).

The chain couples TRBV3-1 (or the pseudogene TRBV3-2) to TRBJ2-3; maybe TRBD2 (6 bases). The V gene lost 1 base and the J gene lost 1 base, with 18 bases spanning the gap. This CDR3 has 18 amino acids. CDR1 is LGHDT and CDR2 is YNNKEL in the germline V gene (reference sequence). This CDR3 is CASSQAPFGTGGTDTQYF. CDR3 in DNA: TGTGCCAGCAGCCAAGCCCCCTTTGGGACGGGGGGCACAGATACGCAGTATTTT.